This T cell receptor (beta chain) was recorded in a study of technical replicates of blood from a handful of donors. Assay used: immunoSEQ multiplex PCR; TCRdb lists only in-frame clones, some missing. This table holds some 57,000 clones, 85% to 90% found once. Trimming took 5 bases from V and 6 from J, leaving 16 bases between them. CDR1 is SGHTA, CDR2 FQGNSA, per germline. The CDR3 has 14 residues. The sequence was obtained from a human donor in good health. Some clones in this sample may be carry-over from other donors' samples. The chain joins TRBV7-2 to TRBJ1-2; D is undetermined. Sequenced sample: PBMCs. CDR3 sequence (DNA): TGTGCCAGCAGCCCCCAACCGGGAATGGATGGCTACACCTTC. This translates into CASSPQPGMDGYTF.